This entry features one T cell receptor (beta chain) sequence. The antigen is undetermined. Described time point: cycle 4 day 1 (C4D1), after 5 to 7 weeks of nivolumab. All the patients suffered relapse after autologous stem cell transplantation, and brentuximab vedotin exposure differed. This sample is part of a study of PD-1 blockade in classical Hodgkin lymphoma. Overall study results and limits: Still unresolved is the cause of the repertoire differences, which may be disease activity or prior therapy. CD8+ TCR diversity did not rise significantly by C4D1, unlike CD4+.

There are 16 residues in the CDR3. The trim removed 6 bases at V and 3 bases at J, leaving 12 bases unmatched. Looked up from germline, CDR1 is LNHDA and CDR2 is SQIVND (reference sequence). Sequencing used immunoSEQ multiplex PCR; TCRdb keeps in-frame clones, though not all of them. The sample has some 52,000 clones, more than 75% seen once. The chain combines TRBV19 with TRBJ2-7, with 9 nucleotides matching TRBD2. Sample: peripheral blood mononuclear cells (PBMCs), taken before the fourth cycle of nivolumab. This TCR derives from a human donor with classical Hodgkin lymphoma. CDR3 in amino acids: CASRKSIAGDSYEQYF. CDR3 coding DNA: TGTGCCAGTAGGAAGTCTATAGCGGGGGACAGCTACGAGCAGTACTTC.